A single sample is the source of the 23 T cell receptor beta chains below, sequenced in a study of CD8 T cells in ankylosing spondylitis. TCRdb independently ran MiXCR on the 5' RACE reads; one entry per CDR3 protein. The repertoire includes approximately 340,000 distinct CDR3 sequences, approximately 15% of them detected once, and about 1% sits in the top ten. What was sequenced was blood, either unsorted or a sorted T cell fraction (not recorded which). The receptors stem from a male donor with ankylosing spondylitis or in good health (not recorded which).

This chain joins TRBV5-1 and TRBJ2-1, with 10 nucleotides matching TRBD2. There are 14 residues in the CDR3. With 4 bases clipped from V and 10 bases from J, the junction kept 8 bases outside the gene matches. Germline-derived CDR1 and CDR2 are SGHRS and YFSETQ. The CDR3 bases are TGCGCCAGCAGCGAGGGGACTAGCGAGAACGAGCAGTTCTTC. Translated, it gives CASSEGTSENEQFF.

This clonotype came up a few times. V usage is TRBV20-1 and J usage is TRBJ2-2; possible D gene TRBD1, 6 bases. The germline V gene encodes CDR1 DFQATT and CDR2 SNEGSKA (reference sequence). The CDR3 covers 16 residues. With 0 bases removed from V and 0 bases from J, the gap between germline ends came to 11 bases. The CDR3 coding sequence is TGCAGTGCTAGAGATCTAAAGGGGGCGAACACCGGGGAGCTGTTTTTT. Its translation: CSARDLKGANTGELFF.

The chain carries TRBV3-1 and TRBJ2-1, with TRBD2 matching 8 bases. CDR1 LGHDT and CDR2 YNNKEL come from the germline V gene (reference sequence). V shed 4 bases, J shed 2 bases, and the junction held 13 bases outside the gene matches. This CDR3 has 18 amino acids. CDR3 protein: CASSRVGTTSAAYNEQFF. The CDR3 DNA reads TGTGCCAGCAGCCGGGTAGGGACGACTAGCGCGGCCTACAATGAGCAGTTCTTC.

The chain has TRBV5-6 and TRBJ2-7, with unresolved D. Between the trimmed V and J ends, which lost 7 bases and 4 bases, there was a span of 12 bases. In germline, CDR1 is SGHDT, CDR2 YYEEEE. The CDR3 extends over 12 amino acids. CDR3 bases: TGTGCCAGCTATAGGGCCCGTTACGAGCAGTACTTC. Its protein is CASYRARYEQYF.

This clonotype was picked up one time. J is TRBJ2-5 and V is TRBV10-3; D possibly corresponds to TRBD1 (5 bases). Trimming stripped 10 bases from V and 1 base from J, with 13 bases between. The germline V gene has CDR1 ENHRY and CDR2 SYGVKD. This CDR3 has 13 amino acids. The CDR3: CATNLGAQETQYF. DNA of the CDR3: TGTGCCACCAACTTAGGGGCCCAAGAGACCCAGTACTTC.

The chain uses TRBV5-1 and TRBJ2-7; D is possibly TRBD1 (5 bases). This CDR3 spans 14 amino acids. From germline, CDR1 is SGHRS and CDR2 YFSETQ. V was clipped by 0 bases and J by 3 bases, with 10 bases between them. The CDR3 loop reads CASSLDSGNYEQYF. CDR3 coding DNA: TGCGCCAGCAGCTTGGATTCAGGGAACTACGAGCAGTACTTC.

This clonotype was detected only a few times. The chain recombines TRBV6-5 with TRBJ2-3, with 8 bases lining up with TRBD1. With V trimmed by 4 bases and J by 8 bases, 2 bases remained unmatched. CDR3 length: 12 residues. Germline CDR1 reads MNHEY; CDR2 reads SVGAGI. The CDR3 loop is CASSLQGGTQYF. Written as DNA, the CDR3 is TGTGCCAGCAGTTTACAGGGGGGTACGCAGTATTTT.

The V call is TRBV7-9, the J call TRBJ1-1; D is unresolved. In germline, CDR1 is SEHNR, CDR2 FQNEAQ (reference sequence). The germline V and J ends were trimmed by 5 bases and 5 bases, with 9 bases remaining between them. This CDR3 is 12 amino acids long. The CDR3 DNA sequence: TGTGCCAGCAGCACAGTGGGAACTGAAGCTTTCTTT. It specifies CASSTVGTEAFF. The variable domain in full, completed from reference TRBV7-9 and TRBJ1-1, reads DTGVSQNPRHKITKRGQNVTFRCDPISEHNRLYWYRQTLGQGPEFLTYFQNEAQLEKSRLLSDRFSAERPKGSFSTLEIQRTEQGDSAMYLCASSTVGTEAFFGQGTRLTVV.

At least ten counts were recorded for this clonotype. This chain uses TRBV4-2 with TRBJ2-2; D ambiguous. CDR1 is LGHNA and CDR2 is YNFKEQ in the germline V gene. The CDR3 is 17 amino acids. V was trimmed by 0 bases and J by 7 bases, leaving 18 bases between them. In DNA, the CDR3 is TGTGCCAGCAGCCAAGATCCCCCTGATCGTATCAACGGGGAGCTGTTTTTT. Its translation: CASSQDPPDRINGELFF.

Many counts were recorded for this clonotype. The chain is built from TRBV6-4 and TRBJ2-3; no firm D call. CDR3 length equals 13 residues. The V end lost 3 bases, the J end lost 1 base, and 5 bases lay between the germline ends. CDR1 is MRHNA, CDR2 SNTAGT, per germline. The DNA for the CDR3 is TGTGCCAGCAGTGAACAAGGCACAGATACGCAGTATTTT. Its translation is CASSEQGTDTQYF.

A few counts support this clonotype. The V and J genes are TRBV5-1 and TRBJ2-1; either TRBD1 or TRBD2 may supply D (5 bases each). Germline V gene lookup returns CDR1 SGHRS and CDR2 YFSETQ. V shed 0 bases and J shed 2 bases, with 12 bases lying between them. The CDR3 contains 16 residues. The CDR3 protein is CASSLAEGRAYNEQFF. The CDR3 nucleotides read TGCGCCAGCAGCTTGGCCGAGGGGCGCGCCTACAATGAGCAGTTCTTC. Together with reference TRBV5-1 and TRBJ2-1, the CDR3 gives the full variable domain: KAGVTQTPRYLIKTRGQQVTLSCSPISGHRSVSWYQQTPGQGLQFLFEYFSETQRNKGNFPGRFSGRQFSNSRSEMNVSTLELGDSALYLCASSLAEGRAYNEQFFGPGTRLTVL.

There are a few counts of this clonotype. V usage is TRBV7-9 and J usage is TRBJ1-4; D gene unclear. The CDR3 contains 14 residues. Per germline, CDR1 SEHNR and CDR2 FQNEAQ (reference sequence). V was shortened by 0 bases and J by 7 bases, with 9 bases between the two germline ends. The CDR3 DNA reads as TGTGCCAGCAGCTTAGCCTCGGGAGGTGAAAAACTGTTTTTT. Translated: CASSLASGGEKLFF.

This clonotype was counted a few times. This rearrangement joins TRBV12-3 or TRBV12-4 to TRBJ1-4; D call uncertain. With 2 bases removed from V and 0 bases from J, the gap between germline ends came to 7 bases. The CDR3 extends over 15 amino acids. The CDR3 loop is CASSLLLSTNEKLFF. The CDR3 DNA reads as TGTGCCAGCAGTTTATTGTTGTCAACTAATGAAAAACTGTTTTTT.

This clonotype was recorded at least ten times. The chain is built from TRBV5-1 and TRBJ1-1; D might be TRBD1 (6 bases). The CDR3 has 13 residues. Trimming cost V 4 bases and J 2 bases, with 9 bases left between them. From germline, CDR1 is SGHRS and CDR2 YFSETQ. The CDR3 spells CASSTTGNTEAFF. CDR3 DNA sequence: TGCGCCAGCAGCACGACAGGAAACACTGAAGCTTTCTTT.

J is TRBJ1-1 and V is TRBV4-1, with D maybe TRBD1 (5 bases). This CDR3 comprises 13 residues. Trimming pared 1 base from V and 6 bases from J, leaving 9 bases between. Germline values: CDR1 MGHRA, CDR2 YSYEKL. The CDR3 region is CASSQGGSAEAFF. The DNA for the CDR3 is TGCGCCAGCAGCCAAGGGGGGTCGGCTGAAGCTTTCTTT.

This clonotype was seen only a few times. The chain combines TRBV5-1 with TRBJ2-1; D is uncertain. CDR1 is SGHRS and CDR2 is YFSETQ in the germline V gene. This CDR3 has 13 residues. Trimming shortened V by 3 bases and J by 15 bases, and 19 bases separated the two germline ends. The chain's CDR3 is CASSSGSTLWPFF. For the CDR3, the DNA is TGCGCCAGCAGCTCCGGGTCCACCTTATGGCCGTTCTTC.

This clonotype was seen many times. The chain recombines TRBV5-1 with TRBJ1-1, with 8 bases lining up with TRBD1. Germline lookup yields CDR1 SGHRS and CDR2 YFSETQ. The CDR3 is 14 amino acids. The ends lost 4 bases at V and 0 bases at J; junction bases unmatched: 2. The CDR3 region is CASSQGAMNTEAFF. CDR3 bases: TGCGCCAGCAGCCAGGGGGCCATGAACACTGAAGCTTTCTTT.

The V and J genes are TRBV12-3 or TRBV12-4 and TRBJ2-2, with a possible D match to TRBD2 (5 bases). The CDR3 consists of 18 residues. V was cut by 7 bases and J by 4 bases, with 25 bases left in between. In DNA, the CDR3 is TGTGCCAGCACCCCCGCACGAGGAGGAGGCCTTCGCACCGGGGAGCTGTTTTTT. This codes for CASTPARGGGLRTGELFF.

The gene calls are TRBV5-5 and TRBJ1-2; no reliable D call. The V gene's germline CDR1 is SGHKS and CDR2 YYEKEE (reference sequence). This CDR3 has 16 residues. V was trimmed by 5 bases and J by 4 bases, leaving 21 bases between them. This CDR3 is CASREEVPRQPYGYTF. The CDR3 coding sequence is TGTGCCAGCAGGGAGGAGGTTCCCCGACAACCCTATGGCTACACCTTC. Variable domain in full (rest from reference TRBV5-5 and TRBJ1-2): DAGVTQSPTHLIKTRGQQVTLRCSPISGHKSVSWYQQVLGQGPQFIFQYYEKEERGRGNFPDRFSARQFPNYSSELNVNALLLGDSALYLCASREEVPRQPYGYTFGSGTRLTVV.

V gene TRBV29-1 combines with J gene TRBJ2-5; D not certain. Germline values: CDR1 SQVTM, CDR2 ANQGSEA. The CDR3 consists of 12 residues. With 3 bases removed from V and 1 base from J, the gap between germline ends came to 6 bases. CDR3 in amino acids: CSVERGQETQYF. The DNA of the CDR3 is TGCAGCGTTGAGAGAGGCCAAGAGACCCAGTACTTC.

This sequence joins TRBV2 and TRBJ2-1; tentatively, D is TRBD1 (7 bases). Germline CDR1 is SNHLY and CDR2 is FYNNEI. The germline V and J ends were trimmed by 6 bases and 5 bases, with 11 bases remaining between them. This CDR3 has 13 residues. CDR3 protein: CASRAGQNNEQFF. For the CDR3, the DNA is TGTGCCAGCAGGGCGGGACAGAACAATGAGCAGTTCTTC.

The chain employs TRBV3-1 and TRBJ2-5; TRBD2 matches 11 bases. Trimming took 2 bases from V and 5 from J; bases not matched to a gene: 7. CDR1 LGHDT and CDR2 YNNKEL come from the germline V gene (reference sequence). The CDR3 sequence is 16 residues long. Here the CDR3 reads CASSQFTSGGSETQYF. CDR3 sequence (DNA): TGTGCCAGCAGCCAATTTACTAGCGGGGGATCGGAGACCCAGTACTTC.

J is TRBJ1-6 and V is TRBV27; no clear D gene. CDR1 and CDR2 from the germline V gene are MNHEY and SMNVEV (reference sequence). The length of the CDR3 is 15 residues. Trimming removed 5 bases from V and 7 bases from J, with 15 bases in between. The CDR3 DNA follows: TGTGCCAGCAGTAATGGGGTAATTGGCAATTCACCCCTCCACTTT. Protein product: CASSNGVIGNSPLHF.